A selection of T cell receptor beta chains follows, all from one sample in a study of tumor and adjacent non-tumor tissue in lung cancer. Via MiXCR, TCRdb re-called the multiplex PCR reads, giving one row per CDR3 protein. The data hold about 81,000 distinct CDR3 sequences, with over 55% observed a single time. The material sequenced was lung tumor tissue. The receptors come from a woman in her thirties or forties with non-small cell lung cancer. Both conserved end residues are part of each CDR3. Each record gives: V gene, clone size, J gene, D gene, CDR3 protein, CDR3 DNA. The D gene is left open where the match is weak. Part of the rows lack a size; the others show once, few, many or a class for expanded clones.

>TRBV6-5|many|TRBJ2-3|TRBD2
CASRQTSPSRTDTQYF
TGTGCCAGCAGACAGACTAGCCCAAGTCGCACAGATACGCAGTATTTT
>TRBV11-3|.|TRBJ2-1|.
CTSSLDGQGEKFF
TGTACCAGCAGCTTAGATGGGCAGGGAGAAAAGTTCTTC
>TRBV11-2|.|TRBJ2-1|.
CASSKTLAALYYGQFF
TGTGCCAGCAGCAAGACACTAGCTGCACTGTACTATGGGCAGTTTTTC
>TRBV29-1|.|TRBJ2-3|TRBD2
CSVVTHGRAGGRTDTQYF
TGCAGCGTTGTGACCCACGGTCGAGCGGGAGGGCGTACAGATACGCAGTATTTT
>TRBV7-8|.|TRBJ2-1|.
CASSLPLTGYFYNDQFF
TGTGCCAGCAGCCTTCCTTTGACAGGTTATTTTTACAATGACCAGTTCTTC
>TRBV5-5|.|TRBJ1-6|TRBD1
CASSEQGGSPLHF
TGTGCCAGCAGTGAGCAGGGGGGTTCACCCCTCCACTTT
>TRBV10-3|.|TRBJ2-7|.
CAISERPPGPRGNEQYF
TGTGCCATCAGTGAGCGACCTCCCGGGCCAAGAGGGAACGAGCAGTACTTC
>TRBV29-1|.|TRBJ2-2|.
CSVEVTGGTGKLFF
TGCAGCGTTGAGGTGACAGGTGGGACCGGGAAGCTCTTTTTT
>TRBV6-1|many|TRBJ2-1|TRBD2
CASSERVAGGKNEQFF
TGTGCCAGCAGTGAAAGGGTAGCGGGGGGGAAAAATGAGCAGTTCTTC
>TRBV11-1|.|TRBJ1-2|.
CVSSLDGGQLYGYTF
TGTGTCAGCAGCTTAGACGGGGGACAACTCTATGGCTACACCTTC
>TRBV29-1|.|TRBJ1-2|TRBD1
CSLGTGAKGYTF
TGCAGCCTCGGGACAGGGGCGAAGGGGTACACCTTC
>TRBV7-9|.|TRBJ2-3|TRBD1
CASSPWEQGSTDTQYF
TGTGCCAGCAGTCCCTGGGAACAGGGGAGCACAGATACGCAGTATTTT
>TRBV14|many|TRBJ2-5|TRBD2
CASSRRLAGDLETQYF
TGTGCCAGCAGCCGTAGGCTAGCGGGAGATCTAGAGACCCAGTACTTC
>TRBV24-1|many|TRBJ2-1|TRBD2
CATSGTSDNEQFF
TGTGCCACCAGTGGGACTAGCGACAATGAGCAGTTCTTC
>TRBV2|once|TRBJ1-5|.
CASTRDRGWNQAQHF
TGTGCCAGCACCCGGGACCGCGGATGGAATCAGGCCCAGCATTTT
>TRBV7-9|many|TRBJ2-1|TRBD1
CASSLGQGADEQFF
TGTGCCAGCAGCCTGGGACAGGGGGCCGATGAGCAGTTCTTC
>TRBV6-5|many|TRBJ2-1|.
CASSYSLPGGMYNEQFF
TGTGCCAGCAGTTACTCGCTCCCCGGGGGCATGTACAATGAGCAGTTCTTC
>TRBV20-1|.|TRBJ2-1|TRBD2
CSARDHYRVGAGVSYNEQFF
TGCAGTGCTAGAGATCATTACAGGGTGGGAGCGGGAGTGTCCTACAATGAGCAGTTCTTC
>TRBV6-5|.|TRBJ1-5|TRBD1
CASRKLQGAGRPQHF
TGTGCCAGCAGGAAATTACAGGGGGCGGGTCGGCCCCAGCATTTT
>TRBV6-5|.|TRBJ2-2|TRBD1
CASSLTTGGSGELLF
TGCGCCAGCAGTCTAACGACAGGGGGGTCGGGGGAGCTGCTTTTT
>TRBV5-8|many|TRBJ2-4|.
CASSPDPGGGIQYF
TGTGCCAGCAGCCCCGATCCGGGTGGGGGCATTCAGTACTTC
>TRBV11-2|.|TRBJ2-3|TRBD2
CASSREGLYTDTQYF
TGTGCCAGCAGCCGGGAGGGCCTTTACACAGATACGCAGTATTTT
>TRBV4-1|once|TRBJ2-3|.
CANRIGRLHRYAVF
TGCGCCAACCGGATAGGGAGATTACACAGATACGCAGTATTT
>TRBV29-1|few|TRBJ1-1|.
CSVHYPGRGEAFF
TGCAGCGTTCATTACCCGGGCAGGGGTGAAGCTTTCTTT
>TRBV20-1|many|TRBJ1-2|TRBD1
CSASPSYPDRGQGGYGYTF
TGCAGTGCTAGCCCCTCCTATCCGGACAGGGGGCAGGGAGGCTATGGCTACACCTTC
>TRBV6-5|.|TRBJ1-1|.
CASRREPDRPNIEGFF
TGTGCCTCCCGGAGGGAACCCGACAGGCCGAACATTGAAGGTTTCTTT
>TRBV20-1|.|TRBJ2-5|.
CNEDGSRDTQYF
TGCAATGAGGACGGATCCCGGGATACCCAGTACTTC